One sample yielded the 5 T cell receptor beta chains listed below, sequenced in a study of T-cell reconstitution after alpha-beta-depleted transplantation in children (dated by TCRdb to the mid-2010s). The method behind the library was PCR. The data were produced on an Illumina HiSeq 2500. Molecular barcoding was employed in the preparation of TCR libraries, with unique molecular identifiers being used to normalize TCRbeta repertoire quantification. The public reads were run again by TCRdb, first through fastp at Q25 and then through MiXCR, and only productive beta chains were kept. CDR3 protein duplicates are merged, each entry listing the most common genes and DNA. Counted in this sample were 200,000 to 250,000 distinct CDR3 sequences; around 9.6% of them appeared once. 5% to 7% of the sample belongs to the ten largest clones. The sequencing used PBMCs from the stem cell graft donor, collected from the stem cell graft. The receptors were sampled from a human donor who donated a stem cell graft to a child with acute lymphoblastic leukemia.

This clonotype was counted many times. The junction differs from germline at one of its ends, possibly a read error. This chain links TRBV29-1 with TRBJ2-5; D not certain. Germline CDR1 SQVTM, CDR2 ANQGSEA. This CDR3 is built from 10 residues. The CDR3 nucleotides read TGCAGCGGTGAACAAGAGACCCAGTACTTC. This encodes CSGEQETQYF.

Many counts were recorded for this clonotype. The chain carries TRBV24-1 and TRBJ2-3; 9 bases fit TRBD2. The CDR3 has 16 amino acids. The germline V gene has CDR1 KGHDR and CDR2 SFDVKD. After removal of 0 bases from V and 4 bases from J, the junction contained 4 bases not matched to a gene. The CDR3 reads CATSDLYSGGADTQYF. CDR3 nucleotides: TGTGCCACCAGTGATTTGTATAGCGGGGGCGCAGATACGCAGTATTTT.

This clonotype has at least ten counts. V usage is TRBV12-3 or TRBV12-4 and J usage is TRBJ2-1, with TRBD1 as a possible D gene (6 bases). V was cut by 5 bases and J by 7 bases, with 21 bases left in between. The CDR3 is 16 residues long. CDR3 region: CASSAGQSFASNEQFF. CDR3 nucleotide sequence: TGTGCCAGCAGTGCAGGACAGTCCTTTGCATCAAATGAGCAGTTCTTC.

The chain couples TRBV29-1 to TRBJ2-3; TRBD2 agrees at 10 bases. Trimming cost V 5 bases and J 5 bases; bases outside gene matches: 7. The CDR3 extends over 14 amino acids. Germline V lookup: CDR1 SQVTM, CDR2 ANQGSEA. The CDR3 DNA is TGCAGCGTTTCAAGCGGGGGGGCCAAAGATACGCAGTATTTT. Translated, it gives CSVSSGGAKDTQYF.

There are many counts of this clonotype. The chain has TRBV30 and TRBJ2-7, with D perhaps matching TRBD1 (6 bases). CDR1 GTSNPN and CDR2 SVGIG come from the germline V gene (reference sequence). The V end was cut by 4 bases, the J end by 3 bases, with 13 bases between. The CDR3 runs 13 residues. CDR3 amino acids: CAWNREQNYEQYF. In DNA form, the CDR3 reads TGTGCCTGGAACAGGGAACAAAACTACGAGCAGTACTTC.